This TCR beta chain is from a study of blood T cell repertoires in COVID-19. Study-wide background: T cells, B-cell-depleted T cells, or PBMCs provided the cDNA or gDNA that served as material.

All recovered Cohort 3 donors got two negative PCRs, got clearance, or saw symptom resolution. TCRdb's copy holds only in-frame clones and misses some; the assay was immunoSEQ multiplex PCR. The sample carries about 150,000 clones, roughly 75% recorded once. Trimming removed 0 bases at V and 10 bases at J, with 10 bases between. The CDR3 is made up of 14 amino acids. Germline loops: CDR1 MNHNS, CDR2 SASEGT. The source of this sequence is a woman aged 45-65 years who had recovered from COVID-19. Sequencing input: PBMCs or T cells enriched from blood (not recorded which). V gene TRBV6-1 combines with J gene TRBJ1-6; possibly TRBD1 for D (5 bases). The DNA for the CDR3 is TGTGCCAGCAGTGAAGCAGGGGTAAGATCACCCCTCCACTTT. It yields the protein CASSEAGVRSPLHF.